This record covers a single T cell receptor (beta chain). This sample stems from a study of regulatory T cells in long-lasting Graves disease. CDR3-region Arm-PCR and iRepertoire HTBI primers produced the TCR beta libraries. In TCRdb, the multiplex PCR reads were re-called with MiXCR into one record per CDR3 protein. The data show under 450,000 distinct CDR3 sequences, about a quarter seen once. Described time point: persistent/refractory GD, antithyroid drugs over 5 years with positive TRAb. Generation of the TCR library employed RNA extracted from PBMCs. The CDR3 is 15 amino acids. CDR1 is ENHRY and CDR2 is SYGVKD in the germline V gene. Deletions cut 4 bases from V and 1 base from J, with 13 bases between.

The sample in question was peripheral blood mononuclear cells (PBMCs), obtained when the disease was refractory, from a patient treated with antithyroid drugs. The rearrangement joins TRBV10-3 to TRBJ1-1, with D tentatively TRBD1 (6 bases). The sequence came from a female donor with Graves disease. CDR3 sequence: CAISAPGQSNTEAFF. DNA for the CDR3: TGTGCCATCAGTGCCCCGGGACAATCGAACACTGAAGCTTTCTTT.